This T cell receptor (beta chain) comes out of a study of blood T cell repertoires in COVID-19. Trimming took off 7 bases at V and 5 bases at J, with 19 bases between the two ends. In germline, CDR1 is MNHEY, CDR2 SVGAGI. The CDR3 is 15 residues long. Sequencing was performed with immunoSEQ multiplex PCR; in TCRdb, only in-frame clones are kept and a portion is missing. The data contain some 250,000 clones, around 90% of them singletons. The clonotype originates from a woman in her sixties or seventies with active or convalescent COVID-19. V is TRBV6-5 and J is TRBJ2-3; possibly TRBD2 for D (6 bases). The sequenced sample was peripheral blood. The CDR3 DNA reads TGTGCCAGCAACCCCAGCGGTTTCGGGGGAGATACGCAGTATTTT. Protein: CASNPSGFGGDTQYF.